The clone carrying this TCR beta chain was seen a handful of times. As yet, its antigen is unknown. The data are from a study of blood T cells in healthy people across ages. Findings of the study overall: Diversity of TCR beta per million T cells declined in a roughly linear way with age.

A J-beta primer mix and a sample-barcoded 5' primer were used in a second PCR of about 7 to 12 cycles. From the 5' RACE reads, TCRdb called clonotypes with MiXCR, one entry per CDR3 protein. The sample has fewer than 800,000 distinct CDR3 sequences, around 25% seen once. The study recruited healthy Caucasian donors from Russia who were aged roughly 6 to 90. The CDR3 loop spans 17 amino acids. Per the germline V gene, CDR1 is SGHAT and CDR2 is FQNNGV. V gave up 2 bases and J gave up 8 bases; unmatched junction bases: 12. The same sample was also used in a study of T cells of mothers and their children. In that study: For each mother, over 10 million TCR beta CDR3 reads were obtained, and for each child, 2.5 million to 3 million.

The receptor was isolated from a boy aged 5-17 years in good health. What was sequenced was blood. The chain recombines TRBV11-2 with TRBJ2-4; 10 bases agree with TRBD1. CDR3 sequence reads: CASSLREGGTGVDIQYF. The CDR3 coding sequence is TGTGCCAGCAGCTTAAGGGAGGGGGGGACAGGGGTTGACATTCAGTACTTC.